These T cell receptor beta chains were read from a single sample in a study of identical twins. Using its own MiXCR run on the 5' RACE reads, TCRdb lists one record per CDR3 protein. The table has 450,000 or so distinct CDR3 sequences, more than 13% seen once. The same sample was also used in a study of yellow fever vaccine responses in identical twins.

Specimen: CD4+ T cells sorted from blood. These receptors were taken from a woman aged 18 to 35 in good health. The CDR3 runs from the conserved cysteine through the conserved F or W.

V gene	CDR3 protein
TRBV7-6	CASSLVPRGRGGEQFF
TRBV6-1	CASSPTRPQLGEQYF
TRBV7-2	CASSADRGPRNEQFF
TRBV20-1	CSARGQEETQYF
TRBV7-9	CASSFSQNKETQYF
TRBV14	CASSSNQGIPGELFF
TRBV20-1	CSAVDSVRPGTGELFF
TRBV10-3	CAISGQAGAINEQFF
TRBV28	CASRGQVQETQYF
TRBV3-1	CASYSGSTNSPLHF
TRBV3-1	CASSQDLGGNIRYF
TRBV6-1	CASSDGTSGTTIHEQYF
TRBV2	CASSVRRTSGLTDTQYF
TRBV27	CASSTRPQRDSPLHF
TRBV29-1	CSVADRGAKNIQYF
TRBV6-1	CASRGDSETAAGANVLTF
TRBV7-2	CASSLETDRFGGYTF
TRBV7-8	CASRSTRLAGSVGEQYF
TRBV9	CASSVMGLGEQYF
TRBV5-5	CASSGWMNTEAFF